This record covers a single TCR beta chain. This entry is derived from a study of blood T cell repertoires in COVID-19. Across the study: Acute-phase and convalescent COVID-19 samples originated in the United States, Italy and Spain. In each case, the material was cDNA or gDNA derived from T cells, B-cell-depleted T cells, or PBMCs.

TCRdb's copy holds only in-frame clones and misses some; the assay was immunoSEQ multiplex PCR. The sample has 200,000 to 300,000 clones, 86% seen once. Germline V gives CDR1 SNHLY, CDR2 FYNNEI. The length of the CDR3 is 15 residues. The V segment lost 7 bases and the J segment 2 bases; nucleotides outside the gene matches: 8. This rearrangement joins TRBV2 to TRBJ1-3; 7 bases agree with TRBD1. This receptor was identified in a man aged 40-49 years who had recovered from COVID-19. Sequenced input: peripheral blood. This chain's CDR3 is CASTGSGGAGNTIYF. In DNA form, the CDR3 reads TGTGCCAGCACGGGGTCAGGGGGAGCTGGAAACACCATATATTTT. The variable domain in full, with the rest retrieved from reference TRBV2 and TRBJ1-3, is EPEVTQTPSHQVTQMGQEVILRCVPISNHLYFYWYRQILGQKVEFLVSFYNNEISEKSEIFDDQFSVERPDGSNFTLKIRSTKLEDSAMYFCASTGSGGAGNTIYFGEGSWLTVV.